The 32 T cell receptor beta chains presented below share a single source sample, sequenced in a study of cytomegalovirus exposure and HLA in healthy donors. The PCR was carried out with 60 Vbeta primers and 13 Jbeta primers. TCRdb keeps only in-frame clones here, not all; method: immunoSEQ multiplex PCR. The sample yields some 57,000 clones, about 50% seen once. The sequencing sample was made of PBMCs. Receptors were obtained from a human donor in good health.

The chain has TRBV19 and TRBJ2-5, with D maybe TRBD1 (6 bases). The V gene lost 1 base and the J gene lost 6 bases, with 18 bases spanning the gap. The CDR3 length is 16 residues. Germline-derived CDR1 and CDR2 are LNHDA and SQIVND (reference sequence). The CDR3 spells CASSIGGRGSGKTQYF. DNA of the CDR3: TGTGCCAGTAGTATAGGGGGCAGGGGATCTGGGAAGACCCAGTACTTC. Full variable domain (remainder filled in from reference TRBV19 and TRBJ2-5): DGGITQSPKYLFRKEGQNVTLSCEQNLNHDAMYWYRQDPGQGLRLIYYSQIVNDFQKGDIAEGYSVSREKKESFPLTVTSAQKNPTAFYLCASSIGGRGSGKTQYFGPGTRLLVL.

This clone was picked up a small number of times. DNA for the CDR3: TGTGCCAGTAGCCAAAAATTGGAGAGCCAGCATTTT. Its protein is CASSQKLESQHF. The V gene is TRBV19, the J gene TRBJ1-5; D gene unclear. Trimming cost V 6 bases and J 12 bases, with 15 bases left between them. This CDR3 is 12 amino acids long. Germline CDR1 LNHDA, CDR2 SQIVND (reference sequence).

This clone was detected only a few times. The V and J genes are TRBV5-6 and TRBJ2-3; tentatively, D is TRBD2 (6 bases). V was trimmed by 4 bases and J by 0 bases, leaving 15 bases between them. Germline assignment: CDR1 SGHDT and CDR2 YYEEEE. The CDR3 has 16 amino acids. CDR3 region: CASSPDLGTSTDTQYF. CDR3 in DNA: TGTGCCAGCAGCCCGGATCTGGGGACTAGCACAGATACGCAGTATTTT. Supplemented by reference TRBV5-6 and TRBJ2-3, the full variable domain reads DAGVTQSPTHLIKTRGQQVTLRCSPKSGHDTVSWYQQALGQGPQFIFQYYEEEERQRGNFPDRFSGHQFPNYSSELNVNALLLGDSALYLCASSPDLGTSTDTQYFGPGTRLTVL.

This clone was counted only a few times. The J gene is TRBJ2-5, the V gene TRBV27, with D possibly being TRBD2 (6 bases). CDR3 length: 15 residues. Germline-derived CDR1 and CDR2 are MNHEY and SMNVEV (reference sequence). V dropped 3 bases and J dropped 5 bases, with 16 bases sitting between them. CDR3 region: CASSFEGLPGETQYF. The CDR3 nucleotides are TGTGCCAGCAGTTTCGAGGGACTCCCTGGGGAGACCCAGTACTTC.

The chain is built from TRBV6-5 and TRBJ1-2; TRBD1 matches 8 bases. The CDR3 length is 14 residues. V lost 4 bases and J lost 14; bases outside the gene matches: 15. Germline CDR1 and CDR2: MNHEY and SVGAGI. CDR3 nucleotides: TGTGCCAGCAGTTCCACCTCCTTCCAGGGGGCCTGGACCTTC. It specifies CASSSTSFQGAWTF.

The chain links TRBV27 to TRBJ1-6, with D possibly TRBD1 on 5 matching bases. V was trimmed by 0 bases and J by 7 bases, leaving 16 bases between them. Looked up from germline, CDR1 is MNHEY and CDR2 is SMNVEV (reference sequence). This CDR3 comprises 17 residues. CDR3 sequence: CASSLSIGQGFNSPLHF. CDR3 DNA: TGTGCCAGCAGTTTATCGATAGGGCAGGGTTTCAATTCACCCCTCCACTTT.

This sequence joins TRBV7-2 and TRBJ2-3, with 9 bases lining up with TRBD2. In germline, CDR1 is SGHTA, CDR2 FQGNSA. CDR3 size: 15 residues. Germline trimming cut 4 bases from V and 4 bases from J; bases unmatched to any gene: 6. CDR3 amino acids: CASSSLAGAPDTQYF. The DNA for the CDR3 is TGTGCCAGCAGCTCGTTAGCGGGGGCCCCAGATACGCAGTATTTT.

In this sample, this clone turned up a few times. The chain joins TRBV5-6 to TRBJ1-2, with D possibly being TRBD1 (6 bases). Germline loops: CDR1 SGHDT, CDR2 YYEEEE. V lost 1 base and J 4 bases, leaving 14 bases between the germline ends. This CDR3 is 15 amino acids long. This CDR3 reads CASSLINREGYGYTF. The CDR3 coding sequence is TGTGCCAGCAGCTTGATCAACAGGGAAGGCTATGGCTACACCTTC. The whole variable domain, remainder taken from reference TRBV5-6 and TRBJ1-2, is DAGVTQSPTHLIKTRGQQVTLRCSPKSGHDTVSWYQQALGQGPQFIFQYYEEEERQRGNFPDRFSGHQFPNYSSELNVNALLLGDSALYLCASSLINREGYGYTFGSGTRLTVV.

This clone was observed once. The V and J genes are TRBV5-1 and TRBJ2-4; TRBD1 matches at 9 bases. The junction had 15 bases not matched to a gene; V was cut back by 1 base and J by 4 bases. This CDR3 has 19 residues. Germline V lookup: CDR1 SGHRS, CDR2 YFSETQ. The CDR3 DNA is TGCGCCAGCAGCTTGCGGCCCCGGGACAGGGAAAGGTCAAAAAACATTCAGTACTTC. This encodes CASSLRPRDRERSKNIQYF.

The chain employs TRBV6-5 and TRBJ1-2; a weak D match, TRBD1 (6 bases). Between the trimmed V and J ends, which lost 6 bases and 8 bases, there was a span of 19 bases. This CDR3 is 14 amino acids long. Germline V gives CDR1 MNHEY, CDR2 SVGAGI. CDR3 protein: CASRLPTGQGGYTF. For the CDR3, the DNA is TGTGCCAGCAGACTACCAACAGGGCAAGGGGGCTACACCTTC.

The CDR3 DNA sequence: TGTGCCAGCAGTTTATCGCTTCAGGGATCCCAGTACTTC. Translating gives CASSLSLQGSQYF. The chain couples TRBV27 to TRBJ2-7; weak D call: TRBD1 (5 bases). CDR1 and CDR2 from the germline V gene are MNHEY and SMNVEV (reference sequence). Trimming shortened V by 0 bases and J by 10 bases, and 13 bases separated the two germline ends. The CDR3 runs to 13 residues.

The V and J genes are TRBV7-9 and TRBJ1-3, with 8 bases fitting TRBD1. The V and J ends lost 8 bases and 8 bases, in that order; junction bases with no gene match: 14. From germline, CDR1 is SEHNR and CDR2 FQNEAQ (reference sequence). This CDR3 is built from 15 residues. CDR3 loop: CASVRRTGLADTIYF. CDR3 nucleotide sequence: TGTGCCAGCGTGAGACGGACAGGGCTTGCGGACACCATATATTTT.

V gene TRBV15 combines with J gene TRBJ2-6, with no clear D. Germline CDR1 reads LNHNV; CDR2 reads YYDKDF (reference sequence). The ends were cut back, 3 bases at V and 3 bases at J, with 12 bases in the middle. This CDR3 comprises 16 residues. CDR3 in amino acids: CATSRPSELGANVLTF. CDR3 in DNA: TGTGCCACCAGCAGGCCGAGTGAGCTTGGGGCCAACGTCCTGACTTTC.

The J gene is TRBJ1-2, the V gene TRBV6-1; D might be TRBD1 (6 bases). Trimming took 2 bases from V and 3 from J, leaving 16 bases between them. Germline CDR1 MNHNS, CDR2 SASEGT. CDR3 size: 16 residues. CDR3 protein: CASSETGDRQDYGYTF. CDR3 coding DNA: TGTGCCAGCAGTGAAACCGGCGACAGGCAAGACTATGGCTACACCTTC.

Here the CDR3 reads CASSLSQGTEAFF. CDR3 DNA sequence: TGTGCCAGCAGCTTATCCCAGGGCACTGAAGCTTTCTTT. The chain employs TRBV7-3 and TRBJ1-1; a weak D match, TRBD1 (5 bases). V lost 2 bases, J lost 4 bases, and 8 bases lay in between. The CDR3 covers 13 residues. Per the germline V gene, CDR1 is SGHTA and CDR2 is FQGTGA.

This clone showed up just a few times. The V gene is TRBV6-5, the J gene TRBJ1-5; 7 nucleotides agree with TRBD1. CDR3 length: 13 residues. J was trimmed by 6 bases and V by 4 bases; bases with no gene match: 3. The germline gives CDR1 MNHEY, CDR2 SVGAGI. The CDR3 region has the DNA TGTGCCAGCAGTTCCAGGGACAGTCAGCCCCAGCATTTT. Its translation is CASSSRDSQPQHF.

This clone turned up a few times. The chain couples TRBV4-2 to TRBJ2-2, with TRBD2 identical over 14 bases. J gave up 1 base and V 1 base, and 14 bases lay outside the gene matches. The CDR3 loop spans 22 amino acids. CDR1 and CDR2 from the germline V gene are LGHNA and YNFKEQ. CDR3 nucleotide sequence: TGTGCCAGCAGCCAAGGGGCAGAGGGACTAGCGGGGGCCCTTCAGAACACCGGGGAGCTGTTTTTT. Translating it yields CASSQGAEGLAGALQNTGELFF.

The chain is built from TRBV6-6 and TRBJ2-7, with a tentative D call TRBD2 (7 bases). V gave up 2 bases and J gave up 4 bases, with 12 bases separating them. Germline CDR1 and CDR2: MNHNY and SVGAGI (reference sequence). The CDR3 contains 14 residues. The CDR3 protein is CASSYGGGGYEQYF. Here the CDR3 DNA reads TGTGCCAGCAGTTACGGCGGGGGCGGTTACGAGCAGTACTTC.

This clone was seen only a few times. The V and J genes are TRBV6-4 and TRBJ2-1; 8 positions match TRBD1. Unmatched junction bases numbered 4, after V lost 6 bases and J lost 3 bases. This CDR3 spans 14 amino acids. Germline CDR1 is MRHNA and CDR2 is SNTAGT. CDR3 nucleotides: TGTGCCAGCAGGGCACAGGGGGGCTACAATGAGCAGTTCTTC. Its protein product is CASRAQGGYNEQFF.

This clone was observed a few times. The CDR3 DNA sequence: TGCGCCAGCAGCGCGGGACTAGCGGGGGGCGTCTCCTACAATGAGCAGTTCTTC. As protein: CASSAGLAGGVSYNEQFF. This chain links TRBV5-1 with TRBJ2-1; 15 bases are a match to TRBD2. The CDR3 extends over 18 amino acids. V lost 4 bases to trimming and J lost 0 bases; unmatched junction nucleotides: 5. The V gene's germline CDR1 is SGHRS and CDR2 YFSETQ.

The chain employs TRBV10-3 and TRBJ2-5; perhaps TRBD1 as D (6 bases). With 10 bases removed from V and 7 bases from J, the gap between germline ends came to 22 bases. Germline V gene sequence: CDR1 ENHRY, CDR2 SYGVKD. The CDR3 runs 14 residues. As DNA, the CDR3 is TGTGCCACCGCCGGGCAACAGGGCTATGGGACCCAGTACTTC. Its protein is CATAGQQGYGTQYF.

This chain connects TRBV6-1 to TRBJ2-5; 9 bases fit TRBD2. From germline, CDR1 is MNHNS and CDR2 SASEGT. There are 16 residues in the CDR3. With 1 base clipped from V and 5 bases from J, the junction kept 8 bases outside the gene matches. The CDR3 DNA is TGTGCCAGCAGTGAAGGGGGACTAGCAGGGCGGGAGACCCAGTACTTC. This sequence encodes CASSEGGLAGRETQYF.

V is TRBV27 and J is TRBJ2-6; a weak D match, TRBD2 (5 bases). Looked up from germline, CDR1 is MNHEY and CDR2 is SMNVEV (reference sequence). The CDR3 extends over 14 amino acids. Trimming took off 6 bases at V and 7 bases at J, with 13 bases between the two ends. The DNA of the CDR3 is TGTGCCAGCAGCCTAGGACTTGGAGCCAACGTCCTGACTTTC. Translating it yields CASSLGLGANVLTF.

This clone was counted only a few times. The V call is TRBV7-9, the J call TRBJ2-3, with 9 positions matching TRBD2. Germline V gene sequence: CDR1 SEHNR, CDR2 FQNEAQ (reference sequence). Germline trimming cut 5 bases from V and 1 base from J; bases unmatched to any gene: 4. CDR3 size: 15 residues. CDR3 sequence (DNA): TGTGCCAGCAGCGGTAGCGGGGGCCGCACAGATACGCAGTATTTT. It translates to CASSGSGGRTDTQYF.

The chain has TRBV9 and TRBJ2-2; D ambiguous. Looked up from germline, CDR1 is SGDLS and CDR2 is YYNGEE. The CDR3 extends over 11 amino acids. The ends were cut back, 7 bases at V and 8 bases at J, with 9 bases in the middle. The CDR3 reads CASSLSGELFF. CDR3 bases: TGTGCCAGCTCTCTCTCTGGGGAGCTGTTTTTT.

The rearrangement links TRBV15 to TRBJ2-3, with 11 bases lining up with TRBD2. With 0 bases clipped from V and 3 bases from J, the junction kept 8 bases outside the gene matches. The CDR3 covers 18 residues. Germline V CDR1 and CDR2: LNHNV, YYDKDF (reference sequence). The CDR3 DNA reads as TGTGCCACCAGCAGAGATGCGGTGGTAGCGGGGGGGACAGATACGCAGTATTTT. It translates to CATSRDAVVAGGTDTQYF.

CDR3 in amino acids: CASRTGQGFNEQFF. The CDR3 nucleotides are TGTGCCAGCAGAACAGGACAGGGGTTCAATGAGCAGTTCTTC. The chain recombines TRBV7-9 with TRBJ2-1; 9 bases line up with TRBD1. Per germline, CDR1 SEHNR and CDR2 FQNEAQ (reference sequence). Trimming cost V 6 bases and J 6 bases; bases outside gene matches: 6. The CDR3 consists of 14 residues.

The chain is built from TRBV4-1 and TRBJ1-2; 7 positions match TRBD1. The V gene end was trimmed by 2 bases and the J gene end by 4 bases; junction bases not matched to a gene: 13. CDR1 and CDR2 (germline): MGHRA, YSYEKL. The CDR3 consists of 17 residues. The CDR3 coding sequence is TGCGCCAGCAGCCAAACCCCACAGGGGACCCAAATCTATGGCTACACCTTC. Translating gives CASSQTPQGTQIYGYTF.

This chain connects TRBV6-1 to TRBJ2-7, with TRBD1 matching 8 bases. V lost 6 bases and J lost 3; bases outside the gene matches: 7. The germline gives CDR1 MNHNS, CDR2 SASEGT. The CDR3 totals 14 residues. The CDR3: CASREPDRGYEQYF. The CDR3 coding sequence is TGTGCCAGCAGAGAACCTGACAGGGGCTACGAGCAGTACTTC.

The table lists this clone with a few counts. The rearrangement uses TRBV29-1 and TRBJ2-1; 7 bases fit TRBD1. Unmatched junction bases numbered 1, after V lost 7 bases and J lost 7 bases. The CDR3 is 10 residues long. Germline V gene data show CDR1 as SQVTM and CDR2 as ANQGSEA. The CDR3 bases are TGCAGCGGGGGACAGAATGAGCAGTTCTTC. Amino acid sequence: CSGGQNEQFF.

The rearrangement joins TRBV13 to TRBJ2-7, with D perhaps matching TRBD1 (5 bases). CDR3 length equals 14 residues. V was clipped by 1 base and J by 6 bases, with 13 bases between them. The V gene's germline CDR1 is PRHDT and CDR2 FYEKMQ (reference sequence). The CDR3 DNA reads TGTGCCAGCAGCTTAGTTCAGGGTCGAGGCGAGCAGTACTTC. Its protein is CASSLVQGRGEQYF.

The chain carries TRBV5-8 and TRBJ2-3; D remains ambiguous. V dropped 4 bases and J dropped 6 bases, with 9 bases sitting between them. The germline V gene encodes CDR1 SGHTS and CDR2 YDEGEE. The CDR3 runs to 12 residues. The CDR3 is CASSIFGDTQYF. CDR3 nucleotides: TGTGCCAGCAGCATCTTCGGGGATACGCAGTATTTT.